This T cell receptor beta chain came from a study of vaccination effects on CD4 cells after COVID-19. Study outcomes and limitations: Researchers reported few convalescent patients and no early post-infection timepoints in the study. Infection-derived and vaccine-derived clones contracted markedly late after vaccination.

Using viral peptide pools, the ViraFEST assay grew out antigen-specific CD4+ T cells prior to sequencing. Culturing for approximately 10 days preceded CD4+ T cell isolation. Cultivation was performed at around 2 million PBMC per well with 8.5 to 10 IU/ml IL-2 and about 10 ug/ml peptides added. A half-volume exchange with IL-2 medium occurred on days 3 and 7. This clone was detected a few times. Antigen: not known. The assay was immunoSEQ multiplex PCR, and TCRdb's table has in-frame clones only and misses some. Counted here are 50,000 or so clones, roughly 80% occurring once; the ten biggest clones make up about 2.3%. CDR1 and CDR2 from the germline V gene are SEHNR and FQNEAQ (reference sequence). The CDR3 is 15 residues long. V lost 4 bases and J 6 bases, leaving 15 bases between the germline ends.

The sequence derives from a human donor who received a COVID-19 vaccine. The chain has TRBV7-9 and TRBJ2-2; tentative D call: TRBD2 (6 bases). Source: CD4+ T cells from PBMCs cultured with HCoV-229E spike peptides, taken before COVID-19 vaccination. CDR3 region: CASSSQTSSSGELFF. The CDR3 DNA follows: TGTGCCAGCAGCTCCCAGACTAGTTCCTCCGGGGAGCTGTTTTTT.